Listed below are T cell receptor beta chains from one sample, sequenced in a study of beta chain features in type 1 diabetes. Assay: immunoSEQ multiplex PCR; the TCRdb copy retains only in-frame clones and omits some. The repertoire holds 200,000 to 250,000 clones, with approximately 14% as singletons. Input material: naive CD4+ T cells from blood. The receptors were gathered from a man younger than 40 with type 1 diabetes. Each CDR3 is given without its conserved first and last residue.

TRBV27	TRBJ2-5	ASSLYLAGVETQY
TRBV27	TRBJ1-2	ASSPQGNYGYT
TRBV11-2	TRBJ2-2	ASSLAGGEGGELF
TRBV12-5	TRBJ2-7	ASGTSEIYEQY
TRBV28	TRBJ2-3	ASWTSGSSSTDTQY
TRBV5-4	TRBJ2-5	ASSLGGNNQETQY
TRBV23-1	TRBJ2-3	ASRDPKGGRVRDTQY
TRBV21-1	TRBJ1-4	ASSTGTGAEEKLF
TRBV30	TRBJ1-5	AWMGQGGQPQH
TRBV27	TRBJ2-5	ASSPRRGLARETQY
TRBV6-5	TRBJ2-1	ASSVTAGSSEQF
TRBV5-1	TRBJ1-5	ASSFDGVSQPQH
TRBV5-1	TRBJ2-7	ASSLRQRGLSYEQY
TRBV27	TRBJ2-7	ASRQPGGAYEQY
TRBV30	TRBJ2-2	AWSDPPAEVAGELF
TRBV2	TRBJ2-1	ASSGPTGKQF